This TCR beta chain was observed in a study of identical twins. This clonotype was counted between two and nine times. TCRdb re-called the 5' RACE reads with MiXCR, one entry per CDR3 protein. The sample carries around 240,000 distinct CDR3 sequences, approximately 7% recorded once. This CDR3 spans 12 amino acids. Trimming took 3 bases from V and 6 from J, leaving 12 bases between them. CDR1 is DFQATT, CDR2 SNEGSKA, per germline (reference sequence). The data also belong to a second study, concerning yellow fever vaccine responses in identical twins.

The clonotype was recovered from a woman aged 18-29 years in good health. The chain recombines TRBV20-1 with TRBJ2-7, with no clear D. Sequences were obtained from memory (CD45RO+) T cells sorted from blood. DNA for the CDR3: TGCAGTGCTAGTGAATACAGCGCCGAGCAGTACTTC. It specifies CSASEYSAEQYF.